The 30 T cell receptor beta chains in this list originate from one sample, sequenced in a study of T cells expressing NK-cell markers. After re-calling the 5' RACE reads, TCRdb lists one entry per CDR3 protein, DNA absent. The sample table includes 150,000 to 180,000 distinct CDR3 sequences. Sequencing used blood T cells: a sorted CD56 or NKG2C T cell subset, CD4+ or CD8+ T cells, or bulk PBMC T cells (not recorded which). The receptors were sampled from a woman between 45 and 60 years old in good health.

The chain couples TRBV7-3 to TRBJ2-7; TCRdb calls TRBD1, which cannot be checked without DNA. Germline V gene lookup returns CDR1 SGHTA and CDR2 FQGTGA. This CDR3 spans 18 amino acids. CDR3: CASSSYPGAGTLSYEQYF.

The chain recombines TRBV15 with TRBJ2-3; TCRdb returns TRBD1, unconfirmable since there is no DNA. CDR1 and CDR2 from the germline V gene are LNHNV and YYDKDF (reference sequence). This CDR3 is 15 amino acids long. CDR3: CATSRVGQGPDTQYF.

The genes are TRBV9 and TRBJ2-1. Germline lookup yields CDR1 SGDLS and CDR2 YYNGEE. The CDR3 sequence is 16 residues long. This CDR3 reads CASSEQLLTRYNEQFF.

This chain links TRBV27 with TRBJ1-1. From germline, CDR1 is MNHEY and CDR2 SMNVEV (reference sequence). The CDR3 sequence is 12 residues long. The CDR3 sequence is CASTTDGGEAFF.

This chain uses TRBV7-8 with TRBJ2-4; TCRdb calls TRBD2, which cannot be checked without DNA. Germline-derived CDR1 and CDR2 are SGHVS and FQNEAQ. This CDR3 contains 15 residues. This chain's CDR3 is CASSAGTALKNIQYF.

The chain carries TRBV20-1 and TRBJ2-1. The germline V gene encodes CDR1 DFQATT and CDR2 SNEGSKA (reference sequence). CDR3 size: 14 residues. The CDR3 reads CSAFGRSSYNEQFF.

J is TRBJ1-5 and V is TRBV6-5; lacking DNA, the TRBD1 call made by TCRdb goes unchecked. Per germline, CDR1 MNHEY and CDR2 SVGAGI. The CDR3 runs 12 residues. The chain's CDR3 is CASSSGTGFNHF.

This chain uses TRBV3-1 with TRBJ2-7. Germline V gene sequence: CDR1 LGHDT, CDR2 YNNKEL (reference sequence). The CDR3 runs 13 residues. The CDR3 loop reads CASSQEVFYEQYF.

The chain uses TRBV4-1 and TRBJ2-1; there is no DNA to check the TCRdb D call of TRBD2. From germline, CDR1 is MGHRA and CDR2 YSYEKL. This CDR3 spans 14 amino acids. The CDR3 spells CASSPARAFNEQFF.

This chain links TRBV4-1 with TRBJ2-1. In germline, CDR1 is MGHRA, CDR2 YSYEKL. The CDR3 spans 15 residues. CDR3 residues: CASSQEPGSYNEQFF.

By frequency, this clonotype registers medium-sized. This rearrangement joins TRBV4-1 to TRBJ2-1. The CDR3 runs 12 residues. CDR1 and CDR2 (germline): MGHRA, YSYEKL. The CDR3 sequence: CASSQDYNEQFF.

The chain recombines TRBV5-1 with TRBJ1-1. There are 16 residues in the CDR3. CDR1 SGHRS and CDR2 YFSETQ come from the germline V gene. CDR3 loop: CASSLGPPVPDTEAFF.

The V gene is TRBV7-9, the J gene TRBJ2-5; TCRdb calls TRBD1, which cannot be checked without DNA. This CDR3 is 15 amino acids long. The germline gives CDR1 SEHNR, CDR2 FQNEAQ (reference sequence). The CDR3 sequence: CASSSDRQGGETQYF.

This chain links TRBV6-1 with TRBJ2-3; absent DNA, TCRdb's TRBD2 call cannot be checked. This CDR3 has 15 residues. Germline values: CDR1 MNHNS, CDR2 SASEGT. This CDR3 reads CASSEEGRATDTQYF.

CDR3 region: CASSPPRSGLVDNEQFF. The rearrangement links TRBV5-5 to TRBJ2-1; TCRdb's D gene call, TRBD2, goes unchecked for lack of DNA. The CDR3 consists of 17 residues. Germline-derived CDR1 and CDR2 are SGHKS and YYEKEE (reference sequence). Drawing the rest from reference TRBV5-5 and TRBJ2-1, the complete variable domain is DAGVTQSPTHLIKTRGQQVTLRCSPISGHKSVSWYQQVLGQGPQFIFQYYEKEERGRGNFPDRFSARQFPNYSSELNVNALLLGDSALYLCASSPPRSGLVDNEQFFGPGTRLTVL.

The chain links TRBV20-1 to TRBJ1-1. Germline V gives CDR1 DFQATT, CDR2 SNEGSKA (reference sequence). The CDR3 totals 13 residues. CDR3 sequence reads: CSAPSQLNIEAFF.

This chain connects TRBV27 to TRBJ2-7; TCRdb's D gene call, TRBD2, goes unchecked for lack of DNA. CDR3 length: 14 residues. Germline V gene data show CDR1 as MNHEY and CDR2 as SMNVEV (reference sequence). CDR3 loop: CASSLSVGVLEQYF.

J is TRBJ2-3 and V is TRBV27; as DNA is missing, the TRBD1 call by TCRdb cannot be tested. Per germline, CDR1 MNHEY and CDR2 SMNVEV (reference sequence). The CDR3 consists of 16 residues. CDR3 region: CASSLGQGASTDTQYF.

This chain uses TRBV6-2 or TRBV6-3 with TRBJ2-1; the D call of TRBD2 rests on TCRdb alone, since no DNA is present to check it. The germline V gene has CDR1 MNHEY and CDR2 SVGEGT. The CDR3 length is 14 residues. The CDR3 loop is CASWEGGPFNEQFF.

The chain has TRBV4-1 and TRBJ2-7; TCRdb's D call, TRBD1, is unchecked because there is no DNA. Germline V lookup: CDR1 MGHRA, CDR2 YSYEKL. This CDR3 contains 16 residues. CDR3 protein: CASSQGTAQSTYEQYF.

The V and J genes are TRBV6-5 and TRBJ2-1; as DNA is missing, the TRBD2 call by TCRdb cannot be tested. The CDR3 sequence is 14 residues long. CDR1 and CDR2 from the germline V gene are MNHEY and SVGAGI. The CDR3: CATLTVSGGNEQFF.

The genes are TRBV6-5 and TRBJ2-3. This CDR3 is 13 amino acids long. Germline V CDR1 and CDR2: MNHEY, SVGAGI. CDR3 in amino acids: CASLGKSTDTQYF.

The genes are TRBV20-1 and TRBJ1-1; TCRdb gives TRBD1 as the D gene, but with no DNA this cannot be confirmed. The CDR3 length is 14 residues. Germline V gene sequence: CDR1 DFQATT, CDR2 SNEGSKA (reference sequence). CDR3 loop: CSARGNRVNTEAFF.

CDR3: CASPSLLAGADNEQFF. The chain uses TRBV6-5 and TRBJ2-1; the D gene TCRdb calls, TRBD2, cannot be checked with no DNA. Germline CDR1 MNHEY, CDR2 SVGAGI. The CDR3 has 16 residues.

The chain's CDR3 is CASSIYGYEQYF. This chain uses TRBV19 with TRBJ2-7. CDR3 length equals 12 residues. Germline CDR1 LNHDA, CDR2 SQIVND (reference sequence).

The chain employs TRBV12-3 or TRBV12-4 and TRBJ2-4; TCRdb outputs TRBD1, but without DNA this stays unchecked. The CDR3 consists of 18 residues. The CDR3 loop is CASSFRDTDSSAKNIQYF.

This chain uses TRBV6-2 or TRBV6-3 with TRBJ1-1. The CDR3 extends over 14 amino acids. Germline values: CDR1 MNHEY, CDR2 SVGEGT. The CDR3 reads CASSYLQTGTEAFF.

V usage is TRBV11-2 and J usage is TRBJ2-5; the TRBD1 assignment by TCRdb is unverifiable without DNA. Germline CDR1 and CDR2: SGHAT and FQNNGV. The CDR3 spans 15 residues. CDR3 sequence: CASSLGQLGWETQYF.

The V call is TRBV27, the J call TRBJ1-1. Germline V CDR1 and CDR2: MNHEY, SMNVEV (reference sequence). The CDR3 has 13 amino acids. The CDR3 spells CASSQIFGTEAFF.

The chain employs TRBV7-9 and TRBJ2-3. This CDR3 has 16 amino acids. Germline V gene data show CDR1 as SEHNR and CDR2 as FQNEAQ (reference sequence). The CDR3: CASSSLEGITTDTQYF.